These T cell receptor beta chains were read from a single sample in a study of T cell repertoires in cytomegalovirus infection. These receptors are not linked to any known antigen. MiXCR, applied by TCRdb to the reads, yields one record per CDR3 protein. The sample consists of fewer than 1,000,000 distinct CDR3 sequences, about a third of them appearing once. Source: cultured CD8+ T cells from PBMCs, taken from culture after CMV antigen stimulation. The receptors were sampled from a human donor in good health (CMV status not recorded). Some clones in this sample may be carry-over from other donors' samples. Both conserved end residues are part of each CDR3. The D gene is left open where the match is weak. The listing skips clone size in some rows; elsewhere it reads once, few, many or a size class.

j_gene: TRBJ1-4
d_gene: TRBD1
abundance: -
v_gene: TRBV4-1
CDR3nt: TGCGCCAGCAGCCAAGTCGAGTGGTTCAGGGGGCGACAAGCAACTAATGAAAAACTGTTTTTT
CDR3aa: CASSQVEWFRGRQATNEKLFF

j_gene: TRBJ2-3
d_gene: TRBD1
abundance: many
v_gene: TRBV7-6
CDR3nt: TGTGCCAGCAGCTTAGCCGGGACAGGGGATACGCAGTATTTT
CDR3aa: CASSLAGTGDTQYF

j_gene: TRBJ2-5
d_gene: TRBD2
abundance: -
v_gene: TRBV12-3/TRBV12-4
CDR3nt: TGTGCCAGCAGCCAAAACTACGGGGGTAGCGGGGACGAGACCCAGTACTTC
CDR3aa: CASSQNYGGSGDETQYF

j_gene: TRBJ2-2
d_gene: -
abundance: -
v_gene: TRBV19
CDR3nt: TGTGCCAGTAGTATGTTTAGAGGACGGAATTCCGGGGAGCTGTTTTTT
CDR3aa: CASSMFRGRNSGELFF

j_gene: TRBJ2-1
d_gene: TRBD2
abundance: -
v_gene: TRBV6-6
CDR3nt: TGTGCCACCCGAGCGGGGGACGGTGAGCAGTTCTTC
CDR3aa: CATRAGDGEQFF

j_gene: TRBJ1-4
d_gene: -
abundance: -
v_gene: TRBV20-1
CDR3nt: TGCAGTGCTAGAGTTTCAGCAACTAATGAAAAACTGTTTTTT
CDR3aa: CSARVSATNEKLFF

j_gene: TRBJ2-7
d_gene: TRBD1
abundance: -
v_gene: TRBV28
CDR3nt: TGTGCCAGCAGTTTTTGGCCCGGGGACAGGGGTGCCTACGAGCAGTACTTC
CDR3aa: CASSFWPGDRGAYEQYF

j_gene: TRBJ2-3
d_gene: TRBD2
abundance: few
v_gene: TRBV5-4
CDR3nt: TGTGCCAGCAGCTCCCCCCAAGCGGGGGGGGCAGATACGCAGTATTTT
CDR3aa: CASSSPQAGGADTQYF

j_gene: TRBJ2-1
d_gene: TRBD2
abundance: -
v_gene: TRBV4-2
CDR3nt: TGTGCCAGCAGCCAAGCTCTAGCGGACTACAATGAGCAGTTCTTC
CDR3aa: CASSQALADYNEQFF

j_gene: TRBJ1-5
d_gene: -
abundance: -
v_gene: TRBV28
CDR3nt: TGTGCCAGCAGCCTCACACGATTAATCGATCCCCAGCATTTT
CDR3aa: CASSLTRLIDPQHF

j_gene: TRBJ1-3
d_gene: -
abundance: -
v_gene: TRBV10-2
CDR3nt: TGCGCCAGCAGTGACCCGGGACTATATGGAAACACCATATATTTT
CDR3aa: CASSDPGLYGNTIYF

j_gene: TRBJ2-5
d_gene: -
abundance: many
v_gene: TRBV7-2
CDR3nt: TGTGCCAGCAGCGCCCGGACGAGGACCCAGTACTTC
CDR3aa: CASSARTRTQYF

j_gene: TRBJ2-1
d_gene: -
abundance: few
v_gene: TRBV4-1
CDR3nt: TGCGCCAGCAGCCAAGAGTTGTCCAATGAGCAGTTCTTC
CDR3aa: CASSQELSNEQFF

j_gene: TRBJ2-5
d_gene: TRBD1
abundance: -
v_gene: TRBV27
CDR3nt: TGTGCCAGCAGTCCAGGACAGGATCTTCTGAAAGAGACCCAGTACTTC
CDR3aa: CASSPGQDLLKETQYF

j_gene: TRBJ1-1
d_gene: -
abundance: few
v_gene: TRBV5-4
CDR3nt: TGTGCCAGCAGCTTGACGCAGGCTGAAGCTTTCTTT
CDR3aa: CASSLTQAEAFF

j_gene: TRBJ1-1
d_gene: -
abundance: -
v_gene: TRBV19
CDR3nt: TGTGCCAGTAGTATAACCATTCTGAACACTGAAGCTTTCTTT
CDR3aa: CASSITILNTEAFF

j_gene: TRBJ2-2
d_gene: -
abundance: -
v_gene: TRBV5-1
CDR3nt: TGCGCCACCTCGAGCGTAAACGGGGAGCTGTTTTTT
CDR3aa: CATSSVNGELFF

j_gene: TRBJ2-1
d_gene: TRBD2
abundance: -
v_gene: TRBV4-1
CDR3nt: TGCGCCAGCAGCTTAAGCGGGACTAGCGTATACAATGAGCAGTTCTTC
CDR3aa: CASSLSGTSVYNEQFF

j_gene: TRBJ2-7
d_gene: TRBD1
abundance: few
v_gene: TRBV12-5
CDR3nt: TGTGCTAGTGCCGGGACAGACTACGAGCAGTACTTC
CDR3aa: CASAGTDYEQYF

j_gene: TRBJ2-3
d_gene: TRBD2
abundance: few
v_gene: TRBV12-3/TRBV12-4
CDR3nt: TGTGCCAGCAGTTCCTCTAGCGGGGGGAATTCCACAGATACGCAGTATTTT
CDR3aa: CASSSSSGGNSTDTQYF

j_gene: TRBJ2-5
d_gene: -
abundance: -
v_gene: TRBV27
CDR3nt: TGTGCCAGCAGTTTATCGTTCGGGGGGACCCAGTACTTC
CDR3aa: CASSLSFGGTQYF

j_gene: TRBJ2-1
d_gene: TRBD1
abundance: -
v_gene: TRBV12-5
CDR3nt: TGTGCTAGTGGGACCATCCGGACAGGGGCTGAGCAGTTCTTC
CDR3aa: CASGTIRTGAEQFF

j_gene: TRBJ2-6
d_gene: -
abundance: many
v_gene: TRBV27
CDR3nt: TGTGCCAGTAGTAGTAGCTCTGGGGCCAACGTCCTGACTTTC
CDR3aa: CASSSSSGANVLTF

j_gene: TRBJ2-2
d_gene: -
abundance: -
v_gene: TRBV7-6
CDR3nt: TGTGCCAGCAGCTCCCTTCCGGGGGCCGCCCTAATCGCCAACACCGGGGAGCTGTTTTTT
CDR3aa: CASSSLPGAALIANTGELFF

j_gene: TRBJ2-5
d_gene: -
abundance: many
v_gene: TRBV7-6
CDR3nt: TGTGCCAGCAGGCCGCGGGGAAACCAAGAGACCCAGTACTTC
CDR3aa: CASRPRGNQETQYF

j_gene: TRBJ1-1
d_gene: -
abundance: once
v_gene: TRBV10-3
CDR3nt: TGTGCCATCAGGGGGCCAAACACTGAAGCTTTCTTT
CDR3aa: CAIRGPNTEAFF

j_gene: TRBJ1-1
d_gene: -
abundance: -
v_gene: TRBV19
CDR3nt: TGTGCCAGTATCTTTGGATTGGAAGCTTTCTTT
CDR3aa: CASIFGLEAFF

j_gene: TRBJ1-2
d_gene: -
abundance: -
v_gene: TRBV4-2
CDR3nt: TGTGCCAGCAGCCAAGAGTGGGCGCCTAACTATGGCTACACCTTC
CDR3aa: CASSQEWAPNYGYTF

j_gene: TRBJ1-6
d_gene: -
abundance: -
v_gene: TRBV5-1
CDR3nt: TGCGCCAGCAGCTTGTTCGCAGGGGAGAATTCACCCCTCCACTTT
CDR3aa: CASSLFAGENSPLHF

j_gene: TRBJ2-5
d_gene: -
abundance: -
v_gene: TRBV28
CDR3nt: TGTGCCAGCAGCCTAGTCGTTATCCCCCAAGAGACCCAGTACTTC
CDR3aa: CASSLVVIPQETQYF

j_gene: TRBJ2-3
d_gene: -
abundance: few
v_gene: TRBV27
CDR3nt: TGTGCCAGCAGTTTATCGAGGGATACGCAGTATTTT
CDR3aa: CASSLSRDTQYF

j_gene: TRBJ2-7
d_gene: TRBD1
abundance: -
v_gene: TRBV14
CDR3nt: TGTGCCAGCAGCTTCGACAGGGGGCCGCCGTTGGGTGAGCAGTACTTC
CDR3aa: CASSFDRGPPLGEQYF

j_gene: TRBJ2-2
d_gene: -
abundance: few
v_gene: TRBV10-3
CDR3nt: TGTGCCATCAGCCTCGAGGTACTAACCGACGCGAACACCGGGGAGCTGTTTTTT
CDR3aa: CAISLEVLTDANTGELFF

j_gene: TRBJ2-7
d_gene: TRBD1
abundance: -
v_gene: TRBV29-1
CDR3nt: TGCAGCGTGAAAAGGGGACAGCCTTCCTACGAGCAGTACTTC
CDR3aa: CSVKRGQPSYEQYF

j_gene: TRBJ1-1
d_gene: -
abundance: -
v_gene: TRBV27
CDR3nt: TGTGCCAGCACGGTACACGGGCCGGGGACTGAAGCTTTCTTT
CDR3aa: CASTVHGPGTEAFF

j_gene: TRBJ1-6
d_gene: -
abundance: few
v_gene: TRBV11-2
CDR3nt: TGTGCCAGCAGCTTCTGGACAGTCCAGAGCTCCTATAATTCACCCCTCCACTTT
CDR3aa: CASSFWTVQSSYNSPLHF

j_gene: TRBJ2-1
d_gene: -
abundance: few
v_gene: TRBV4-3
CDR3nt: TGCGCCAGCAGCCAGGTTACGGGACAATACAATGAGCAGTTCTTC
CDR3aa: CASSQVTGQYNEQFF

j_gene: TRBJ2-3
d_gene: -
abundance: -
v_gene: TRBV27
CDR3nt: TGTGCCAGCAGTTTAAGGCGTGGGGGGGGGGCGGATACGCAGTATTTT
CDR3aa: CASSLRRGGGADTQYF

j_gene: TRBJ1-1
d_gene: -
abundance: -
v_gene: TRBV27
CDR3nt: TGTGCCAGCAGTTTAATTGGGGAAATGGACACTGAAGCTTTCTTT
CDR3aa: CASSLIGEMDTEAFF

j_gene: TRBJ1-6
d_gene: -
abundance: -
v_gene: TRBV27
CDR3nt: TGTGCCAGCAGTCCCGGGATAGGGGGTTCACCCCTCCACTTT
CDR3aa: CASSPGIGGSPLHF

j_gene: TRBJ2-3
d_gene: TRBD2
abundance: once
v_gene: TRBV10-1
CDR3nt: TGCGCCAGCAGTGAGACTAGCGGGGGGGCCAGGGATACGCAGTATTTT
CDR3aa: CASSETSGGARDTQYF